This TCR beta chain was recovered during a study of cytomegalovirus exposure and HLA in healthy donors. Study-wide results and caveats: Most TCR sequences were seen very rarely across donors, but some public TCRs occurred in many. Cytomegalovirus association was assigned to under 200 TCR beta chains. A later analysis found first-cohort TCR clusters tended to co-occur in the 100 to 150 validation repertoires.

Details on this clone: Its matching antigen is unknown.

TCRdb keeps only in-frame clones here, not all; method: immunoSEQ multiplex PCR. The table has 250,000 to 350,000 clones, 75% to 90% seen once. This CDR3 has 14 amino acids. Germline CDR1 SGHTA, CDR2 FQGNSA. The V and J ends lost 5 bases and 5 bases, in that order; junction bases with no gene match: 6. The donors were part of the approximately 130-subject validation cohort, which stood apart from the roughly 670-subject first cohort. This TCR was recovered from a woman aged 18-30 years in good health and CMV-seronegative. Source material: PBMCs. The chain employs TRBV7-2 and TRBJ2-1; TRBD1 aligns across 7 bases. CDR3 sequence: CASSGRDSHNEQFF. DNA of the CDR3: TGTGCCAGCAGCGGCCGGGACAGCCACAATGAGCAGTTCTTC.